What follows is one T cell receptor (beta chain) and its context. The antigen remains unidentified. Repertoires were generated with immunoSEQ multiplex PCR, while TCRdb's copy carries only in-frame clones and drops some. The sample carries over 2 million clones, 85% to 95% recorded once. Recent acute infections and vaccinations were absent in the healthy HIV-negative adult donors. This entry is derived from a study of shared clonotypes between healthy human individuals. The CDR3 runs 14 residues. V lost 2 bases and J lost 4, with 11 bases in between. Germline CDR1 SNHLY, CDR2 FYNNEI. Overall study results and limits: Larger richness was generally estimated for naive than memory subsets.

The source of this sequence is a man younger than 30 in good health. Some clones in this sample may be carry-over from other donors' samples. The chain combines TRBV2 with TRBJ1-2; tentatively, D is TRBD1 (5 bases). Material: naive CD4+ T cells from PBMCs. This sample's subset: CD45RA+ positively selected. As DNA, the CDR3 is TGTGCCAGCAGTGAATGGGGGATCGGCTATGGCTACACCTTC. Translation gives CASSEWGIGYGYTF.